This T cell receptor beta chain is from a study of blood T cell repertoires in COVID-19. Whole-study context: Acute-phase and convalescent COVID-19 samples originated in the United States, Italy and Spain.

Repertoires were generated with immunoSEQ multiplex PCR, while TCRdb's copy carries only in-frame clones and drops some. Of over 40,000 clones in the sample, roughly 90% were seen once. Germline CDR1 is LGHNA and CDR2 is YSLEER. V lost 3 bases and J 5 bases, leaving 17 bases between the germline ends. This CDR3 comprises 15 residues. The receptor was derived from a woman aged 80 or older with acute or convalescent COVID-19. Sequencing was performed on peripheral blood. The chain carries TRBV4-3 and TRBJ2-7, with TRBD1 as a possible D gene (5 bases). The CDR3 DNA sequence: TGCGCCAGCAGCCAGGTCCAGGGTTTTCCGAACGAGCAGTACTTC. Its protein is CASSQVQGFPNEQYF.